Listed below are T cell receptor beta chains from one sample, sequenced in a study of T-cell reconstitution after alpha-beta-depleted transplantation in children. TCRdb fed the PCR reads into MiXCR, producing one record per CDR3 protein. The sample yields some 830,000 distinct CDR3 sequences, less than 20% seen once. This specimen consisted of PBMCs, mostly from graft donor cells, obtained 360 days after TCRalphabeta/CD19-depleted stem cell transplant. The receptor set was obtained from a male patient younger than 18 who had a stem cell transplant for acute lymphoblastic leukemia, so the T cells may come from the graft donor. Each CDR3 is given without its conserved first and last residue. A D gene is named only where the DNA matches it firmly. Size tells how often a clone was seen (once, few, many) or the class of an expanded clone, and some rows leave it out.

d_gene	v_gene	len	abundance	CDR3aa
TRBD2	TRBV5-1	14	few	ASSLETSGIGYEQY
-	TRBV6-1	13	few	ASSETQASYYGYT
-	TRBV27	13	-	ASSPQLPYNSPLH
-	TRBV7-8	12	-	ASSSNILYNEQF
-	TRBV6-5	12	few	ASSYGGVNTEAF
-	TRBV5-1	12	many	ASSPSRAYNEQF
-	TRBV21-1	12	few	ASPGLAGPYEQY
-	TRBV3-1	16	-	ASSQDRDLGLRDNEQF
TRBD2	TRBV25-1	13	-	ASSGGLAFFGELF
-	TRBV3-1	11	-	ASSQDEGLPQY
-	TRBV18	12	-	ASSPPRAGDEQY
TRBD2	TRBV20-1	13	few	SAPDLAGILYEQY
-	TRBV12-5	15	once	ASGLQGQRGYTGELF
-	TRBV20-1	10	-	SARGKYNEQF
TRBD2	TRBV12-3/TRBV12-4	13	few	ASRHWTRGTDTQY
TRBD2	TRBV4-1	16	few	ASSQGTSGRATLYEQY
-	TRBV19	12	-	ASSNWDAKNIQY
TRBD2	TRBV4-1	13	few	ASSLRTSGYYEQY
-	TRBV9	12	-	ASSVVPASRGYT
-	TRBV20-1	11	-	SASQSMNTEAF
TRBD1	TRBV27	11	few	ASSTGVAYGYT
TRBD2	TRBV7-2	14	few	ASSLEGAGATDTQY
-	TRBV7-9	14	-	ASSLNQGRNSYEQY
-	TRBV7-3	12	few	ASSLGTLGETQY
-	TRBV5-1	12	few	ASSGGFWSGEQF
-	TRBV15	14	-	ATSRVRGALGEKLF
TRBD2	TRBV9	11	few	ASSTGLFNEQF
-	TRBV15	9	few	ATSSYYEQY
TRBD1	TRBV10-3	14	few	AISEPGRGFTDTQY
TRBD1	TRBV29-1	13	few	SVDPTGDLTDTQY
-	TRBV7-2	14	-	ASSPDLPPTAGEQY
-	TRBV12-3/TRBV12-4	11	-	ASSAQPQNIQY
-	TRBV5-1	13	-	ASRDRYQIWDTQY
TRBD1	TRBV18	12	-	ASSPRTGGDTQY
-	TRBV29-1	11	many	SVYSPNTDTQY
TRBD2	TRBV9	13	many	ASSALSGTYNEQF
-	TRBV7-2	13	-	ASSLGSTVTGELF
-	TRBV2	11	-	ASSSTVWSGYT
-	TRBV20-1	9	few	SAARDYGYT
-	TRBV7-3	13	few	ASSLIPGSPTEAF
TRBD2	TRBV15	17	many	ATSSVHPRGLAGTGELF
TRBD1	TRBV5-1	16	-	ASSTLQGTWGGANVLT
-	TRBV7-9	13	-	ASSFGQPTTYEQY
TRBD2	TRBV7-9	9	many	ASSTLTSGN
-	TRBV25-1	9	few	ASSGGWNQY
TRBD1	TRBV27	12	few	ASRETGGFYEQY
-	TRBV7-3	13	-	ASSPHGYSQETQY
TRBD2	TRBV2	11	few	ASNRDYAYEQY
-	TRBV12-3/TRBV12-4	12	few	ASTMRGPNYGYT
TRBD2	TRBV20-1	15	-	SAPASGRPLSYNEQF
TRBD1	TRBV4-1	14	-	ASSQERGAQGETQY